The 25 T cell receptor beta chains below were found in one sample sequenced in a study of T cell changes during pregnancy in multiple sclerosis. The table came from immunoSEQ multiplex PCR; TCRdb's copy has only in-frame clones and leaves some out. This table has some 30,000 clones, 80% to 90% appearing once. The sequencing here drew on CD8+ T cells from peripheral blood mononuclear cells, taken in the second trimester of pregnancy. These receptors were taken from a female donor with multiple sclerosis, enrolled in a pregnancy study.

This clone was seen just once. The V call is TRBV6-5, the J call TRBJ2-7; no reliable D call. Germline CDR1 reads MNHEY; CDR2 reads SVGAGI. This CDR3 contains 15 residues. The V and J ends lost 4 bases and 0 bases respectively, with 13 bases between them. CDR3 sequence reads: CASSSLEVSSYEQYF. CDR3 nucleotides: TGTGCCAGCAGTTCCCTTGAGGTTAGCTCCTACGAGCAGTACTTC.

The chain employs TRBV5-6 and TRBJ1-5; D gene ambiguous. The CDR3 loop spans 12 amino acids. Looked up from germline, CDR1 is SGHDT and CDR2 is YYEEEE. Trimming shortened V by 3 bases and J by 9 bases, and 10 bases separated the two germline ends. In nucleotides, the CDR3 is TGTGCCAGCAGCTCCCCGGGATGGCCCCAGCATTTT. This sequence encodes CASSSPGWPQHF.

The rearrangement uses TRBV7-8 and TRBJ1-1; maybe TRBD1 (6 bases). V was trimmed by 1 base and J by 8 bases, leaving 11 bases between them. Per germline, CDR1 SGHVS and CDR2 FQNEAQ. CDR3 length: 13 residues. Here the CDR3 reads CASSLGIGTEAFF. The CDR3 DNA sequence: TGTGCCAGCAGCTTAGGCATAGGGACAGAAGCTTTCTTT.

This chain joins TRBV27 and TRBJ2-7, with 11 bases matching TRBD2. The CDR3 spans 17 residues. Germline V gives CDR1 MNHEY, CDR2 SMNVEV (reference sequence). Germline trimming cut 8 bases from V and 5 bases from J; bases unmatched to any gene: 17. The CDR3 loop reads CASRLLAGGLGVHEQYF. The CDR3 DNA is TGTGCCAGCCGACTGTTAGCGGGAGGGCTCGGTGTCCACGAGCAGTACTTC.

V usage is TRBV11-3 and J usage is TRBJ2-3; the match to TRBD1 covers 7 bases. The CDR3 is 15 amino acids. Trimming at V came to 5 bases and at J to 0 bases, leaving 5 bases not matched to a gene. Germline CDR1 reads SGHNT; CDR2 reads YENEEA. For the CDR3, the DNA is TGTGCCAGCAGCCAAGGGGACAGTAGCACAGATACGCAGTATTTT. Protein sequence: CASSQGDSSTDTQYF. The full variable domain, in which reference TRBV11-3 and TRBJ2-3 provide the parts outside the CDR3, is EAGVVQSPRYKIIEKKQPVAFWCNPISGHNTLYWYLQNLGQGPELLIRYENEEAVDDSQLPKDRFSAERLKGVDSTLKIQPAELGDSAVYLCASSQGDSSTDTQYFGPGTRLTVL.

With regard to this clone: Germline and junction disagree at one end, which may indicate a read error. J is TRBJ2-1 and V is TRBV19; 8 bases line up with TRBD1. This CDR3 spans 15 amino acids. Germline-derived CDR1 and CDR2 are LNHDA and SQIVND (reference sequence). CDR3 coding DNA: TGTGCCAGTAGTGTAGACAGGGGTGGCTACAATGAGCAGTTCTTC. This sequence encodes CASSVDRGGYNEQFF.

The chain recombines TRBV15 with TRBJ2-6; D might be TRBD1 (5 bases). The CDR3 contains 16 residues. CDR1 and CDR2 from the germline V gene are LNHNV and YYDKDF (reference sequence). Trimming cost V 5 bases and J 0 bases, with 11 bases left between them. CDR3: CATSDGQGSGANVLTF. The CDR3, as DNA: TGTGCCACCAGCGACGGGCAGGGCTCTGGGGCCAACGTCCTGACTTTC.

The chain links TRBV7-9 to TRBJ2-7, with D possibly being TRBD1 (5 bases). The germline V gene encodes CDR1 SEHNR and CDR2 FQNEAQ (reference sequence). The CDR3 has 14 amino acids. Trimming took off 5 bases at V and 0 bases at J, with 11 bases between the two ends. CDR3: CASSEDSRSYEQYF. CDR3 sequence (DNA): TGTGCCAGCAGCGAAGACAGCCGCTCCTACGAGCAGTACTTC.

The V call is TRBV27, the J call TRBJ2-1, with 10 bases lining up with TRBD2. V trimming: 6 bases; J trimming: 9 bases; junction bases outside the gene matches: 8. Per germline, CDR1 MNHEY and CDR2 SMNVEV (reference sequence). This CDR3 contains 14 residues. The CDR3 here is CASSSAGGGGEQFF. In DNA, the CDR3 is TGTGCCAGCAGCTCAGCGGGAGGGGGGGGTGAGCAGTTCTTC.

This chain links TRBV9 with TRBJ1-1; D unclear. The V and J ends lost 0 bases and 1 base respectively, with 7 bases between them. The germline V gene encodes CDR1 SGDLS and CDR2 YYNGEE. This CDR3 has 14 amino acids. Written as DNA, the CDR3 is TGTGCCAGCAGCGTAGACAACAGGAACACTGAAGCTTTCTTT. It encodes CASSVDNRNTEAFF.

The V gene is TRBV4-1, the J gene TRBJ1-1; 8 bases line up with TRBD1. With V trimmed by 3 bases and J by 3 bases, 12 bases remained unmatched. CDR3 length equals 17 residues. Germline CDR1 is MGHRA and CDR2 is YSYEKL. The CDR3 protein is CASSQYGPGQADTEAFF. The DNA of the CDR3 is TGCGCCAGCAGCCAGTATGGTCCGGGACAGGCCGACACTGAAGCTTTCTTT.

The rearrangement links TRBV2 to TRBJ2-5; 7 bases map to TRBD1. CDR1 is SNHLY and CDR2 is FYNNEI in the germline V gene. Trimming removed 4 bases from V and 2 bases from J; junction bases left unmatched: 7. The CDR3 covers 15 residues. The CDR3 nucleotides are TGTGCCAGCAGTGGGATACAGGGGCGGCAAGAGACCCAGTACTTC. Translated: CASSGIQGRQETQYF.

This chain joins TRBV7-9 and TRBJ1-1; possible D gene TRBD1, 5 bases. The germline CDR1 and CDR2 sequences are SEHNR and FQNEAQ (reference sequence). V dropped 5 bases and J dropped 1 base, with 11 bases sitting between them. The CDR3 has 14 residues. CDR3 DNA sequence: TGTGCCAGCAGCCCACAGGCAGGGAACACTGAAGCTTTCTTT. It is translated as CASSPQAGNTEAFF.

The V call is TRBV21-1, the J call TRBJ2-1; TRBD2, the table's D call, lacks a check against the DNA. TRBV21-1 is designated a pseudogene. This CDR3 has 15 amino acids. The CDR3 sequence: CASKTPSGTLNEQFF. The CDR3, as DNA: TGTGCCAGCAAGACTCCTAGCGGGACTCTCAATGAGCAGTTCTTC.

V is TRBV7-2 and J is TRBJ2-3; D remains unclear. In germline, CDR1 is SGHTA, CDR2 FQGNSA. The CDR3 runs to 15 residues. Trimming pared 4 bases from V and 4 bases from J, leaving 15 bases between. In nucleotides, the CDR3 is TGTGCCAGCAGCTCCGATTCCAGTATCGCAGATACGCAGTATTTT. Protein: CASSSDSSIADTQYF.

This rearrangement joins TRBV27 to TRBJ2-3; D call uncertain. Germline loops: CDR1 MNHEY, CDR2 SMNVEV (reference sequence). Trimming left V 0 bases short and J 1 base short, with 8 bases between. This CDR3 is 15 amino acids long. The DNA for the CDR3 is TGTGCCAGCAGTTTATCGTCGCAGGGCACAGATACGCAGTATTTT. Translating gives CASSLSSQGTDTQYF.

V is TRBV7-9 and J is TRBJ2-5; the match to TRBD2 covers 8 bases. V lost 3 bases to trimming and J lost 2 bases; unmatched junction nucleotides: 8. The CDR3 totals 16 residues. In germline, CDR1 is SEHNR, CDR2 FQNEAQ (reference sequence). CDR3 loop: CASSFSGGASQETQYF. The CDR3, as DNA: TGTGCCAGCAGCTTTTCGGGGGGGGCTAGTCAAGAGACCCAGTACTTC.

V gene TRBV19 combines with J gene TRBJ2-7, with 8 bases fitting TRBD1. Germline trimming cut 5 bases from V and 4 bases from J; bases unmatched to any gene: 4. The germline V gene encodes CDR1 LNHDA and CDR2 SQIVND (reference sequence). This CDR3 spans 13 amino acids. Here the CDR3 DNA reads TGTGCCAGTAGTTTAACAGGGGGTTACGAGCAGTACTTC. It encodes CASSLTGGYEQYF. Filled out from reference TRBV19 and TRBJ2-7, the complete variable domain reads DGGITQSPKYLFRKEGQNVTLSCEQNLNHDAMYWYRQDPGQGLRLIYYSQIVNDFQKGDIAEGYSVSREKKESFPLTVTSAQKNPTAFYLCASSLTGGYEQYFGPGTRLTVT.

The rearrangement links TRBV9 to TRBJ2-7, with D perhaps TRBD1 (6 bases). Germline V gene sequence: CDR1 SGDLS, CDR2 YYNGEE. V was clipped by 3 bases and J by 5 bases, with 21 bases between them. The CDR3 is made up of 16 amino acids. The CDR3 reads CASSAKGDTGWDEQYF. The CDR3 nucleotides read TGTGCCAGCAGCGCCAAAGGGGACACTGGTTGGGACGAGCAGTACTTC.

The chain employs TRBV9 and TRBJ1-1; D uncertain. The CDR3 consists of 15 residues. V was cut by 4 bases and J by 1 base, with 14 bases left in between. Germline V gene lookup returns CDR1 SGDLS and CDR2 YYNGEE. CDR3 sequence (DNA): TGTGCCAGCAGCCCCCCTCCGGGGAAGAACACTGAAGCTTTCTTT. It yields the protein CASSPPPGKNTEAFF.

The rearrangement uses TRBV10-1 and TRBJ2-2; TRBD1 aligns across 8 bases. V lost 3 bases to trimming and J lost 4 bases; unmatched junction nucleotides: 13. There are 18 residues in the CDR3. Germline CDR1 reads WNHNN; CDR2 reads SYGVQD (reference sequence). Written as DNA, the CDR3 is TGCGCCAGCAGTGACTCCGACAGGGGATACATTCTCACCGGGGAGCTGTTTTTT. Translating it yields CASSDSDRGYILTGELFF.

The chain joins TRBV7-9 to TRBJ1-2, with a tentative D call TRBD1 (6 bases). CDR3 length equals 15 residues. The germline V gene has CDR1 SEHNR and CDR2 FQNEAQ (reference sequence). V was pared by 5 bases and J by 4 bases, with 17 bases between. The DNA of the CDR3 is TGTGCCAGCAGCGATGGGACACGGAACTTCTATGGCTACACCTTC. Translated, it gives CASSDGTRNFYGYTF.

This clone has just a few counts. The CDR3 DNA is TGTGCCTGGAGTGTAGTTAGCGAAGCTTTCTTT. Encoded protein: CAWSVVSEAFF. V and J are TRBV30 and TRBJ1-1; D unclear. V was shortened by 0 bases and J by 8 bases, with 7 bases between the two germline ends. The CDR3 totals 11 residues. Germline V gene data show CDR1 as GTSNPN and CDR2 as SVGIG (reference sequence).

The chain employs TRBV11-2 and TRBJ1-4; D gene unclear. V dropped 7 bases and J dropped 0 bases, with 15 bases sitting between them. CDR1 SGHAT and CDR2 FQNNGV come from the germline V gene. The CDR3 runs to 16 residues. Here the CDR3 reads CASTTGGQATNEKLFF. The CDR3 coding sequence is TGTGCCAGCACTACGGGAGGGCAAGCAACTAATGAAAAACTGTTTTTT.

The chain is built from TRBV5-4 and TRBJ1-1, with TRBD1 matching over 7 bases. The CDR3 covers 14 residues. Germline V gives CDR1 SGHNT, CDR2 YYREEE (reference sequence). After removal of 4 bases from V and 3 bases from J, the junction contained 6 bases not matched to a gene. The CDR3 sequence: CASSAGTDHTEAFF. In DNA, the CDR3 is TGTGCCAGCAGCGCCGGGACAGATCACACTGAAGCTTTCTTT.